The 8 T cell receptor beta chains below all came from one sample that was sequenced in a study of regulatory T cells in long-lasting Graves disease. This sample's time point: newly diagnosed GD, antithyroid drugs for less than 3 months. There was RNA extracted from PBMCs, and the TCR library was made from it. Arm-PCR of CDR3 regions and iRepertoire HTBI primers were used to build TCR beta libraries. Via MiXCR, TCRdb re-called the multiplex PCR reads, giving one row per CDR3 protein. In the table there are about 400,000 distinct CDR3 sequences, approximately 15% of which are singletons. These data are also associated with another study on T cells in Graves' hyperthyroidism and ophthalmopathy.

Specimen: peripheral blood mononuclear cells (PBMCs), collected at new diagnosis, from a patient treated with antithyroid drugs. The receptors come from a woman between 35 and 50 years old with Graves disease.

The table lists this clonotype with many counts. This sequence joins TRBV20-1 and TRBJ2-5, with TRBD2 matching over 13 bases. The CDR3 is 16 residues long. CDR1 and CDR2 (germline): DFQATT, SNEGSKA (reference sequence). Trimming at V came to 4 bases and at J to 0 bases, leaving 5 bases not matched to a gene. The CDR3 DNA reads as TGCAGTGCTATCGGACTAGCGGGAGAGGACCAAGAGACCCAGTACTTC. Protein product: CSAIGLAGEDQETQYF.

This clonotype occurred many times. This sequence joins TRBV6-1 and TRBJ2-5; the match to TRBD2 covers 13 bases. The germline V gene encodes CDR1 MNHNS and CDR2 SASEGT. The CDR3 has 15 amino acids. With 6 bases clipped from V and 5 bases from J, the junction kept 6 bases outside the gene matches. The CDR3 bases are TGTGCCAGCAGCGGACTAGCGGGAGTTGATGAGACCCAGTACTTC. The encoded protein is CASSGLAGVDETQYF.

Ten or more counts support this clonotype. This chain connects TRBV13 to TRBJ2-7, with unresolved D. Germline loops: CDR1 PRHDT, CDR2 FYEKMQ (reference sequence). The CDR3 loop spans 14 amino acids. Trimming took 5 bases from V and 2 from J, leaving 13 bases between them. The CDR3 bases are TGTGCCAGCAGCCACAGACCCAAACCCTACGAGCAGTACTTC. Its translation is CASSHRPKPYEQYF. Filled out from reference TRBV13 and TRBJ2-7, the complete variable domain reads AAGVIQSPRHLIKEKRETATLKCYPIPRHDTVYWYQQGPGQDPQFLISFYEKMQSDKGSIPDRFSAQQFSDYHSELNMSSLELGDSALYFCASSHRPKPYEQYFGPGTRLTVT.

The rearrangement joins TRBV28 to TRBJ2-7, with D unclear. Trimming stripped 3 bases from V and 4 bases from J, with 10 bases between. The CDR3 spans 13 residues. Germline CDR1 is MDHEN and CDR2 is SYDVKM. CDR3 protein: CASSFPPGYEQYF. The CDR3 region has the DNA TGTGCCAGCAGTTTCCCCCCTGGGTACGAGCAGTACTTC.

The sample holds many counts of this clonotype. This sequence joins TRBV11-3 and TRBJ2-5; 12 nucleotides align to TRBD2. The germline V gene has CDR1 SGHNT and CDR2 YENEEA. With 4 bases clipped from V and 5 bases from J, the junction kept 20 bases outside the gene matches. This CDR3 contains 20 residues. DNA of the CDR3: TGTGCCAGCAGCTCTCCCTTCGGGACTAGCGGGCCCGAGTTTGAGGAGACCCAGTACTTC. It encodes CASSSPFGTSGPEFEETQYF. Looking up the rest from reference TRBV11-3 and TRBJ2-5 gives the full variable domain: EAGVVQSPRYKIIEKKQPVAFWCNPISGHNTLYWYLQNLGQGPELLIRYENEEAVDDSQLPKDRFSAERLKGVDSTLKIQPAELGDSAVYLCASSSPFGTSGPEFEETQYFGPGTRLLVL.

This clonotype was counted ten times or more. The chain has TRBV12-3 or TRBV12-4 and TRBJ1-1; D gene unclear. This CDR3 comprises 13 residues. The V and J ends lost 1 base and 7 bases respectively, with 10 bases between them. CDR3 DNA sequence: TGTGCCAGCAGTTTAGTGGCAGCCAGTGAAGCTTTCTTT. This codes for CASSLVAASEAFF.

The CDR3 DNA is TGTGCCAGCAGTCCAGCATCCGGTGCTTTAGAGACCCAGTACTTC. The encoded protein is CASSPASGALETQYF. The chain couples TRBV6-2 or TRBV6-3 to TRBJ2-5, with D unresolved. V lost 5 bases and J lost 4, with 17 bases in between. Germline lookup yields CDR1 MNHEY and CDR2 SVGEGT. The length of the CDR3 is 15 residues.

In the case of this clonotype: A far larger clone is one base from this, pointing to a likely read error. V is TRBV11-2 and J is TRBJ2-3; 10 bases are shared with TRBD2. The V gene's germline CDR1 is SGHAT and CDR2 FQNNGV. With 7 bases clipped from V and 3 bases from J, the junction kept 19 bases outside the gene matches. The CDR3 extends over 19 amino acids. Here the CDR3 DNA reads TGTGCCAGCAATGAATGGCCTAGCGGGGGAAAAGCCTCGACAGATACGCAGTATTTT. This translates into CASNEWPSGGKASTDTQYF.